This T cell receptor (beta chain) was observed in a study of beta chain features in type 1 diabetes. Overall study findings and caveats: Type 1 diabetes patients showed a moderate but significant shortening of TCRB CDR3s in all four CD4+ subsets.

CDR1 is SGHTA, CDR2 FQGNSA, per germline. The CDR3 length is 12 residues. V shed 6 bases and J shed 10 bases, with 12 bases lying between them. In its sample, this clone was seen a few times. Its antigen is not known. Sequencing targeted expressed TCRB transcripts, as all isolated RNA had been reverse transcribed. The repertoire was sequenced with immunoSEQ multiplex PCR; TCRdb's copy has only in-frame clones and lacks some. This repertoire shows 95,000 to 150,000 clones, about a sixth found once; its top ten account for 2% to 3%. The sample consisted of central memory CD4+ T cells from blood. The receptor was isolated from a man aged 25 to 40 with type 1 diabetes. This rearrangement joins TRBV7-2 to TRBJ1-4; D is unresolved. Written as DNA, the CDR3 is TGTGCCAGCAGGTCTAGTCGGGGAAAACTGTTTTTT. This encodes CASRSSRGKLFF.